These 13 T cell receptor beta chains share one sample of origin, sequenced in a study of vaccination and CD4 T cells after COVID-19. The sample's treatment: approximately nine-day PBMC culture with coronavirus spike peptide pools or control peptides (ViraFEST assay). Researchers used the Oncomine TCR Beta short-read assay to sequence DNA from cultured CD4+ T cells. TCRdb re-called the PCR reads through MiXCR, storing one row per CDR3 protein. The data show 15,000 to 20,000 distinct CDR3 sequences, about 56% seen once. No antigen has been identified for these receptors. The sample was CD4+ T cells from blood, cultured in vitro. The receptors originated from a human donor who had recovered from COVID-19.

The chain combines TRBV5-1 with TRBJ1-2; possibly TRBD1 for D (5 bases). CDR1 and CDR2 from the germline V gene are SGHRS and YFSETQ. Trimming pared 7 bases from V and 5 bases from J, leaving 15 bases between. This CDR3 is built from 13 residues. CDR3 amino acids: CASRTGTDYGYTF. The CDR3 nucleotides are TGCGCCAGCCGTACTGGGACGGATTATGGCTACACCTTC.

This chain links TRBV10-3 with TRBJ2-7; weak D call: TRBD2 (6 bases). CDR3 length: 12 amino acids. Trimming stripped 5 bases from V and 6 bases from J, with 11 bases between. Germline CDR1 ENHRY, CDR2 SYGVKD. CDR3 in DNA: TGTGCCATCAGTATACTGGGAGGCGAGCAGTACTTC. Protein product: CAISILGGEQYF.

This chain connects TRBV20-1 to TRBJ2-5; 12 bases map to TRBD2. The J segment lost 5 bases and the V segment lost 1 base, leaving 5 bases of the junction unmatched. The CDR3 runs to 15 residues. CDR1 is DFQATT and CDR2 is SNEGSKA in the germline V gene (reference sequence). CDR3 nucleotides: TGCAGTGCTAGAGTCCTGACTAGCGGGAGTGAGACCCAGTACTTC. As protein: CSARVLTSGSETQYF.

The chain employs TRBV2 and TRBJ1-2; 9 nucleotides line up with TRBD1. The V gene end was trimmed by 7 bases and the J gene end by 5 bases; junction bases not matched to a gene: 8. This CDR3 is built from 14 residues. Germline V gene data show CDR1 as SNHLY and CDR2 as FYNNEI. CDR3 DNA sequence: TGTGCCAGCAAAACCGGGACAGGGAGATATGGCTACACCTTC. It codes for CASKTGTGRYGYTF. Variable domain in full (rest from reference TRBV2 and TRBJ1-2): EPEVTQTPSHQVTQMGQEVILRCVPISNHLYFYWYRQILGQKVEFLVSFYNNEISEKSEIFDDQFSVERPDGSNFTLKIRSTKLEDSAMYFCASKTGTGRYGYTFGSGTRLTVV.

V is TRBV11-3 and J is TRBJ2-7; D ambiguous. Trimming left V 0 bases short and J 3 bases short, with 6 bases between. Germline-derived CDR1 and CDR2 are SGHNT and YENEEA. This CDR3 comprises 13 residues. CDR3 sequence reads: CASSLDQDYEQYF. CDR3 DNA sequence: TGTGCCAGCAGCTTAGATCAGGACTACGAGCAGTACTTC.

The V and J genes are TRBV7-3 and TRBJ1-1; tentatively, D is TRBD1 (5 bases). The CDR3 runs 17 residues. Trimming left V 1 base short and J 3 bases short, with 18 bases between. The V gene's germline CDR1 is SGHTA and CDR2 FQGTGA. The CDR3 DNA reads as TGTGCCAGCAGCTTAAGAGGGCAGGGACGATTCGACACTGAAGCTTTCTTT. This codes for CASSLRGQGRFDTEAFF.

This clonotype occurred a few times. The V gene is TRBV7-3, the J gene TRBJ2-7; possible D gene TRBD2, 6 bases. V lost 3 bases to trimming and J lost 4 bases, with 10 bases between them. The CDR3 extends over 13 amino acids. Germline CDR1 is SGHTA and CDR2 is FQGTGA. DNA for the CDR3: TGTGCCAGCAGCTTGAACGCGGGATACGAGCAGTACTTC. This codes for CASSLNAGYEQYF.

This clonotype was detected only once. J is TRBJ2-3 and V is TRBV11-2; D tentatively reads TRBD1 or TRBD2 (5 bases each). The germline V and J ends were trimmed by 4 bases and 1 base, with 18 bases remaining between them. The V gene's germline CDR1 is SGHAT and CDR2 FQNNGV. The CDR3 totals 17 residues. For the CDR3, the DNA is TGTGCCAGCAGCTCGGACCGGGACCAAGGGCGCACAGATACGCAGTATTTT. It encodes CASSSDRDQGRTDTQYF.

The chain couples TRBV7-6 to TRBJ2-1; 11 bases map to TRBD2. The trim removed 3 bases at V and 7 bases at J, leaving 5 bases unmatched. CDR3 size: 15 residues. Germline V CDR1 and CDR2: SGHVS, FNYEAQ. CDR3: CASSLGLAEGNEQFF. The CDR3 nucleotides read TGTGCCAGCAGCTTGGGACTAGCGGAAGGGAATGAGCAGTTCTTC.

CDR3 residues: CASSQNGRGDEQFF. The CDR3 DNA reads TGTGCCAGCAGCCAAAACGGCCGAGGGGATGAGCAGTTCTTC. The V gene is TRBV7-3, the J gene TRBJ2-1, with D perhaps matching TRBD1 or TRBD2 (5 bases each). Looked up from germline, CDR1 is SGHTA and CDR2 is FQGTGA. Trimming left V 5 bases short and J 8 bases short, with 16 bases between. This CDR3 region has 14 residues.

The chain has TRBV7-3 and TRBJ1-1; 7 bases map to TRBD1. This CDR3 is 14 amino acids long. The trim removed 5 bases at V and 1 base at J, leaving 4 bases unmatched. The germline V gene encodes CDR1 SGHTA and CDR2 FQGTGA. CDR3 nucleotides: TGTGCCAGCAGCCTGACAGGGAGGAACACTGAAGCTTTCTTT. Residues: CASSLTGRNTEAFF.

The J gene is TRBJ1-6, the V gene TRBV10-1; no reliable D call. This CDR3 comprises 15 residues. Germline CDR1 and CDR2: WNHNN and SYGVQD (reference sequence). The V and J ends lost 4 bases and 3 bases respectively, with 10 bases between them. Here the CDR3 DNA reads TGCGCCAGCAGTGGTCGAGCCTACTATAATTCACCCCTCCACTTT. It encodes CASSGRAYYNSPLHF.

The chain links TRBV20-1 to TRBJ2-1; weak D call: TRBD2 (5 bases). The CDR3 is made up of 14 amino acids. With 6 bases removed from V and 0 bases from J, the gap between germline ends came to 12 bases. In germline, CDR1 is DFQATT, CDR2 SNEGSKA (reference sequence). The CDR3 DNA reads as TGCAGTGCCTCCCGGGGTAGCTCCTACAATGAGCAGTTCTTC. It yields the protein CSASRGSSYNEQFF.